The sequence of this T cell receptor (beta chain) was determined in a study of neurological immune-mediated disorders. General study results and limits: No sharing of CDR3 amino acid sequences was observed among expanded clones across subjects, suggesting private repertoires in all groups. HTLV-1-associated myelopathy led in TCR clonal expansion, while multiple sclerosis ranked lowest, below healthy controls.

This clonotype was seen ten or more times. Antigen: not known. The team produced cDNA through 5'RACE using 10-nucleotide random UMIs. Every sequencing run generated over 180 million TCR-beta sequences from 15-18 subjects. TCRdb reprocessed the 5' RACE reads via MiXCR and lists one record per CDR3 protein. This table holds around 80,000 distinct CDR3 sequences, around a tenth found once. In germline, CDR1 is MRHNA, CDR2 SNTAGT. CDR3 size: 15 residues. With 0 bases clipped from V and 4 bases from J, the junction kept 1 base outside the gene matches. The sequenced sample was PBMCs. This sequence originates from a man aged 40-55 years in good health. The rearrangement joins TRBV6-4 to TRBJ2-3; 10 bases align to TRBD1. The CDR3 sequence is CASSDSTGGPDTQYF. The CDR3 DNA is TGTGCCAGCAGTGACTCGACAGGGGGCCCAGATACGCAGTATTTT.